One sample yielded the 27 T cell receptor beta chains listed below, sequenced in a study of T cells in Graves' hyperthyroidism and ophthalmopathy. TCR beta CDR3 sequences were amplified from RNA transcripts. HTBI primers were the set used in a first-round RT-PCR of the TCR CDR3. TCRdb processed the multiplex PCR reads anew with MiXCR; each CDR3 protein has one entry. The sample comprises around 340,000 distinct CDR3 sequences, roughly 15% of which are singletons, and more than 30% rests with the top ten. The sample consisted of blood. These receptor sequences come from a woman in her 30s with Graves' hyperthyroidism that later progressed to Graves' ophthalmopathy.

This clonotype has at least ten counts. The V call is TRBV28, the J call TRBJ1-1; TRBD1 is a possible D gene (5 bases). Per germline, CDR1 MDHEN and CDR2 SYDVKM. CDR3 length: 13 residues. V was shortened by 8 bases and J by 5 bases, with 15 bases between the two germline ends. Here the CDR3 reads CASGNTGRTEAFF. The DNA of the CDR3 is TGTGCCAGCGGTAATACGGGGCGGACTGAAGCTTTCTTT.

This clonotype was counted at least ten times. The chain links TRBV3-1 to TRBJ1-2; D remains unclear. In germline, CDR1 is LGHDT, CDR2 YNNKEL (reference sequence). The length of the CDR3 is 14 residues. The V and J ends lost 1 base and 5 bases respectively, with 11 bases between them. CDR3 sequence: CASSQASWAYGYTF. In nucleotides, the CDR3 is TGTGCCAGCAGCCAAGCCTCCTGGGCGTATGGCTACACCTTC.

The chain combines TRBV11-2 with TRBJ1-1; D is ambiguous. The CDR3 has 11 amino acids. CDR1 is SGHAT, CDR2 FQNNGV, per germline. V lost 1 base and J lost 9, with 6 bases in between. Written as DNA, the CDR3 is TGTGCCAGCAGCTTAGGCGGGCAAGCTTTCTTT. It codes for CASSLGGQAFF.

A note on this clonotype: A much larger clone lies one base from this, so it may be a read error. The chain links TRBV10-3 to TRBJ2-7; 7 bases agree with TRBD1. The length of the CDR3 is 14 residues. V lost 7 bases, J lost 1 base, and 7 bases stayed unmatched. Germline assignment: CDR1 ENHRY and CDR2 SYGVKD. CDR3 bases: TGTGCCATCACCCCGGGACAGCATTCCTACGAGCAGTACTTC. Translating it yields CAITPGQHSYEQYF.

This clonotype was detected a few times. This chain joins TRBV7-9 and TRBJ1-3; D is possibly TRBD1 (5 bases). The CDR3 has 15 amino acids. V was shortened by 5 bases and J by 0 bases, with 11 bases between the two germline ends. Germline assignment: CDR1 SEHNR and CDR2 FQNEAQ (reference sequence). The CDR3 protein is CASSQIDSSGNTIYF. The CDR3, as DNA: TGTGCCAGCAGCCAAATAGACAGCTCTGGAAACACCATATATTTT.

This clonotype occurred many times. J is TRBJ2-1 and V is TRBV24-1, with 12 positions matching TRBD1. V was clipped by 9 bases and J by 4 bases; unmatched bases: 3. Germline CDR1 reads KGHDR; CDR2 reads SFDVKD. The CDR3 loop spans 14 amino acids. CDR3 region: CATAGQGAYNEQFF. The CDR3 DNA follows: TGTGCCACCGCGGGACAGGGGGCTTACAATGAGCAGTTCTTC.

This clonotype was counted at least ten times. J is TRBJ1-1 and V is TRBV5-1; a weak D match, TRBD1 (6 bases). V lost 6 bases, J lost 2 bases, and 20 bases lay in between. The germline V gene encodes CDR1 SGHRS and CDR2 YFSETQ. The CDR3 runs 16 residues. The CDR3 DNA follows: TGCGCCAGCACGCTTGGGTACAGGGATATTAACACTGAAGCTTTCTTT. As protein: CASTLGYRDINTEAFF.

This clonotype has a count of ten or more. The chain joins TRBV6-1 to TRBJ2-5; 7 bases line up with TRBD1. Unmatched junction bases numbered 8, after V lost 5 bases and J lost 2 bases. The CDR3 loop spans 15 amino acids. Germline CDR1 reads MNHNS; CDR2 reads SASEGT. The CDR3 sequence is CASSPRDRQQETQYF. CDR3 DNA: TGTGCCAGCAGTCCCCGGGACAGACAACAAGAGACCCAGTACTTC.

At least ten counts were recorded for this clonotype. The rearrangement uses TRBV28 and TRBJ1-1; D is unclear. Per germline, CDR1 MDHEN and CDR2 SYDVKM. V was shortened by 1 base and J by 4 bases, with 10 bases between the two germline ends. The CDR3 runs to 14 residues. The CDR3 sequence: CASSLSSAGTEAFF. CDR3 nucleotides: TGTGCCAGCAGTTTATCTTCAGCGGGCACTGAAGCTTTCTTT.

The chain combines TRBV9 with TRBJ2-7; D may be TRBD2 (6 bases). The germline CDR1 and CDR2 sequences are SGDLS and YYNGEE. This CDR3 is built from 13 residues. Trimming took off 4 bases at V and 6 bases at J, with 14 bases between the two ends. The CDR3 loop is CASSSDYFGEQYF. CDR3 bases: TGTGCCAGCAGCTCGGACTATTTCGGCGAGCAGTACTTC.

V usage is TRBV4-1 and J usage is TRBJ2-2, with D tentatively TRBD2 (5 bases). V was clipped by 0 bases and J by 11 bases, with 13 bases between them. The CDR3 totals 14 residues. Germline CDR1 MGHRA, CDR2 YSYEKL. CDR3 DNA: TGCGCCAGCAGCCAAGAAGTGAGGGTGGGCGAGCTGTTTTTT. Protein sequence: CASSQEVRVGELFF.

This clonotype was detected only a few times. J is TRBJ1-2 and V is TRBV19; D not resolved. V was trimmed by 4 bases and J by 1 base, leaving 13 bases between them. Germline V CDR1 and CDR2: LNHDA, SQIVND (reference sequence). This CDR3 contains 15 residues. The CDR3 loop reads CASSSPARGNYGYTF. DNA for the CDR3: TGTGCCAGTAGTAGCCCGGCTCGCGGTAACTATGGCTACACCTTC. The complete variable domain, with remaining parts taken from reference TRBV19 and TRBJ1-2, reads DGGITQSPKYLFRKEGQNVTLSCEQNLNHDAMYWYRQDPGQGLRLIYYSQIVNDFQKGDIAEGYSVSREKKESFPLTVTSAQKNPTAFYLCASSSPARGNYGYTFGSGTRLTVV.

This clonotype was counted a few times. The chain couples TRBV19 to TRBJ2-1; a possible D gene is TRBD1 (5 bases). Germline V gives CDR1 LNHDA, CDR2 SQIVND (reference sequence). Deletions cut 1 base from V and 4 bases from J, with 5 bases between. This CDR3 comprises 13 residues. The CDR3 nucleotides are TGTGCCAGTAGTATAGGGACATACAATGAGCAGTTCTTC. This gives the protein CASSIGTYNEQFF. Full variable domain (missing parts from reference TRBV19 and TRBJ2-1): DGGITQSPKYLFRKEGQNVTLSCEQNLNHDAMYWYRQDPGQGLRLIYYSQIVNDFQKGDIAEGYSVSREKKESFPLTVTSAQKNPTAFYLCASSIGTYNEQFFGPGTRLTVL.

This rearrangement joins TRBV20-1 to TRBJ2-7; tentatively, D is TRBD1 (6 bases). Trimming pared 6 bases from V and 2 bases from J, leaving 11 bases between. CDR3 length equals 12 residues. Germline CDR1 is DFQATT and CDR2 is SNEGSKA (reference sequence). The CDR3 region is CSAEGQTYEQYF. CDR3 sequence (DNA): TGCAGTGCAGAAGGACAGACCTACGAGCAGTACTTC.

The gene calls are TRBV9 and TRBJ1-2; no clear D gene. CDR1 and CDR2 from the germline V gene are SGDLS and YYNGEE. The CDR3 extends over 12 amino acids. Trimming took 0 bases from V and 7 from J, leaving 7 bases between them. The CDR3 protein is CASSVGLAGYTF. CDR3 in DNA: TGTGCCAGCAGCGTAGGTCTGGCTGGCTACACCTTC.

This clonotype came up many times. The chain is built from TRBV5-1 and TRBJ1-2; D ambiguous. This CDR3 spans 16 amino acids. Germline values: CDR1 SGHRS, CDR2 YFSETQ. V shed 3 bases and J shed 4 bases, with 19 bases lying between them. DNA for the CDR3: TGCGCCAGCAGCTCCGGCGCCGGGGAGAAGAGCTATGGCTACACCTTC. Amino acids: CASSSGAGEKSYGYTF.

Note on this clonotype: A much larger clone differs by one base, so this may be a read error. V is TRBV29-1 and J is TRBJ2-1; the D call may be TRBD1 or TRBD2 (5 bases each). The germline V and J ends were trimmed by 7 bases and 10 bases, with 17 bases remaining between them. The CDR3 sequence is 12 residues long. Germline CDR1 SQVTM, CDR2 ANQGSEA. DNA for the CDR3: TGCAGCGGGTTCGCCAGGGACCACGAGCAGTTCTTC. This codes for CSGFARDHEQFF.

This clonotype has a count of ten or more. The chain joins TRBV15 to TRBJ1-5; D remains ambiguous. The CDR3 covers 15 residues. Germline V CDR1 and CDR2: LNHNV, YYDKDF (reference sequence). V shed 0 bases and J shed 2 bases, with 8 bases lying between them. The CDR3 here is CATSRDRAGNQPQHF. CDR3 coding DNA: TGTGCCACCAGCAGAGATCGGGCAGGCAATCAGCCCCAGCATTTT.

This clonotype was recorded many times. The chain carries TRBV24-1 and TRBJ2-3; D not certain. CDR3 size: 13 residues. Trimming took 7 bases from V and 2 from J, leaving 9 bases between them. CDR1 and CDR2 (germline): KGHDR, SFDVKD. Written as DNA, the CDR3 is TGTGCCACCAGCGACGGGTCCACAGATACGCAGTATTTT. Protein: CATSDGSTDTQYF.

This clonotype has a count of ten or more. This chain connects TRBV2 to TRBJ2-7; TRBD1 matches at 8 bases. The germline gives CDR1 SNHLY, CDR2 FYNNEI. The CDR3 is made up of 15 amino acids. J lost 1 base, V lost 6 bases, and 8 bases had no gene match. The CDR3 DNA follows: TGTGCCAGCAGGTGGGACAGGCTAAGATCCTACGAGCAGTACTTC. This gives the protein CASRWDRLRSYEQYF.

This clonotype occurred many times. This rearrangement joins TRBV12-3 or TRBV12-4 to TRBJ2-1, with 7 bases aligning to TRBD2. The CDR3 spans 14 residues. V dropped 6 bases and J dropped 6; count of bases not matched to a gene: 8. The CDR3 nucleotides read TGTGCCAGCAGCCGATGGGAGGGAGGCAATGAGCAGTTCTTC. This codes for CASSRWEGGNEQFF.

The genes are TRBV4-1 and TRBJ2-7; D ambiguous. CDR1 MGHRA and CDR2 YSYEKL come from the germline V gene. Trimming removed 2 bases at V and 2 bases at J, with 7 bases between. The CDR3 runs to 13 residues. The CDR3 region is CASSQSPPYEQYF. CDR3 bases: TGCGCCAGCAGCCAATCTCCACCCTACGAGCAGTACTTC.

In its sample, this clonotype was seen many times. The gene calls are TRBV28 and TRBJ2-2; TRBD2 aligns across 7 bases. The CDR3 sequence is 18 residues long. J gave up 4 bases and V 5 bases, and 16 bases lay outside the gene matches. The germline gives CDR1 MDHEN, CDR2 SYDVKM. In nucleotides, the CDR3 is TGTGCCAGCAGTCCGGGGTATCGGTTGGGGGGGTTCACCGGGGAGCTGTTTTTT. Protein product: CASSPGYRLGGFTGELFF. Looking up the rest from reference TRBV28 and TRBJ2-2 gives the full variable domain: DVKVTQSSRYLVKRTGEKVFLECVQDMDHENMFWYRQDPGLGLRLIYFSYDVKMKEKGDIPEGYSVSREKKERFSLILESASTNQTSMYLCASSPGYRLGGFTGELFFGEGSRLTVL.

This clonotype was counted only a few times. The rearrangement links TRBV5-6 to TRBJ1-1, with a weak D call TRBD1 (6 bases). Germline V gene sequence: CDR1 SGHDT, CDR2 YYEEEE. V dropped 4 bases and J dropped 2 bases, with 15 bases sitting between them. The CDR3 has 15 amino acids. CDR3 sequence: CASSPEGGLNTEAFF. In nucleotides, the CDR3 is TGTGCCAGCAGCCCCGAGGGGGGGTTAAACACTGAAGCTTTCTTT.

This clonotype was observed at least ten times. This chain links TRBV7-9 with TRBJ2-7, with D maybe TRBD1 (5 bases). Trimming cost V 2 bases and J 2 bases, with 13 bases left between them. CDR1 and CDR2 (germline): SEHNR, FQNEAQ (reference sequence). CDR3 length: 15 residues. The CDR3 region has the DNA TGTGCCAGCAGCTTATTTGGGGCCGTGACCTACGAGCAGTACTTC. Encoded protein: CASSLFGAVTYEQYF.

This clonotype was seen ten or more times. This chain connects TRBV5-1 to TRBJ2-7; 7 bases match TRBD1. The V gene end was trimmed by 4 bases and the J gene end by 3 bases; junction bases not matched to a gene: 13. Germline V gene data show CDR1 as SGHRS and CDR2 as YFSETQ. This CDR3 region has 16 residues. The CDR3 DNA reads as TGCGCCAGCAGCACGGCGCACGGGACAGAAGGCTACGAGCAGTACTTC. Translating gives CASSTAHGTEGYEQYF. Drawing the rest from reference TRBV5-1 and TRBJ2-7, the complete variable domain is KAGVTQTPRYLIKTRGQQVTLSCSPISGHRSVSWYQQTPGQGLQFLFEYFSETQRNKGNFPGRFSGRQFSNSRSEMNVSTLELGDSALYLCASSTAHGTEGYEQYFGPGTRLTVT.

This clonotype showed up many times. CDR3 sequence (DNA): TGTGCCAGCAGGGGGCGACGGGGGGCTCTTGCCGAGCAGTACTTC. It yields the protein CASRGRRGALAEQYF. The gene calls are TRBV28 and TRBJ2-7, with D possibly TRBD2 on 7 matching bases. Deletions cut 6 bases from V and 6 bases from J, with 21 bases between. CDR3 length: 15 residues. Germline CDR1 is MDHEN and CDR2 is SYDVKM.